These 10 T cell receptor beta chains were all obtained from the same sample, sequenced in a study of T-cell reconstitution after alpha-beta-depleted transplantation in children. TCRbeta library construction was performed incorporating unique molecular identifiers. TCRdb reprocessed the PCR reads with MiXCR, giving one entry per CDR3 protein. Of more than 500,000 distinct CDR3 sequences in the sample, about 10% were seen once. The specimen comprised PBMCs, mostly from graft donor cells, sampled 180 days after TCRalphabeta/CD19-depleted stem cell transplant. Receptor source: a female patient aged 2-9 years who had a stem cell transplant for aplastic anemia, so the T cells may come from the graft donor.

This clonotype was counted ten times or more. In DNA form, the CDR3 reads TGTGCCAGCAGCTTTTTGACCAGTGGCACAGATACGCAGTATTTT. It encodes CASSFLTSGTDTQYF. The chain has TRBV27 and TRBJ2-3; no reliable D call. The germline V and J ends were trimmed by 6 bases and 1 base, with 14 bases remaining between them. The CDR3 runs 15 residues. Germline assignment: CDR1 MNHEY and CDR2 SMNVEV (reference sequence).

This chain uses TRBV4-2 with TRBJ1-5; TRBD1 matches at 7 bases. V lost 3 bases to trimming and J lost 4 bases; unmatched junction nucleotides: 9. CDR1 LGHNA and CDR2 YNFKEQ come from the germline V gene. The CDR3 consists of 16 residues. The CDR3 bases are TGTGCCAGCAGCCAGGCGACGGGACAGAGAAATCAGCCCCAGCATTTT. It specifies CASSQATGQRNQPQHF.

The chain couples TRBV20-1 to TRBJ1-5; D may be TRBD1 (6 bases). Trimming left V 3 bases short and J 1 base short, with 13 bases between. CDR3 size: 15 residues. Per germline, CDR1 DFQATT and CDR2 SNEGSKA (reference sequence). The CDR3 DNA is TGCAGTGCTAGTGGGGGCGCGGAAAGCAATCAGCCCCAGCATTTT. Its translation: CSASGGAESNQPQHF.

This clonotype was observed a handful of times. The chain has TRBV28 and TRBJ2-7; D tentatively fits TRBD1 or TRBD2 (5 bases each). CDR3 length equals 15 residues. The ends were cut back, 5 bases at V and 3 bases at J, with 17 bases in the middle. CDR1 is MDHEN, CDR2 SYDVKM, per germline. CDR3 protein: CASSPGRPERYEQYV. Here the CDR3 DNA reads TGTGCCAGCAGTCCGGGACGGCCGGAACGCTACGAGCAGTACGTC.

The chain links TRBV7-9 to TRBJ1-1, with TRBD1 as a possible D gene (6 bases). The V gene's germline CDR1 is SEHNR and CDR2 FQNEAQ (reference sequence). V lost 3 bases and J 4 bases, leaving 12 bases between the germline ends. This CDR3 has 14 residues. The chain's CDR3 is CASSFGGLATEAFF. DNA of the CDR3: TGTGCCAGCAGCTTCGGGGGCTTGGCCACTGAAGCTTTCTTT.

This clonotype was counted only a few times. The gene calls are TRBV7-2 and TRBJ2-7; D is unclear. Per germline, CDR1 SGHTA and CDR2 FQGNSA. The CDR3 totals 13 residues. Trimming left V 6 bases short and J 5 bases short, with 14 bases between. This chain's CDR3 is CASSTWSSHEQYV. The CDR3 coding sequence is TGTGCCAGCAGTACTTGGAGTAGCCACGAGCAGTACGTC.

V usage is TRBV10-3 and J usage is TRBJ2-7; TRBD2 agrees at 14 bases. V lost 3 bases, J lost 3 bases, and 1 base stayed unmatched. This CDR3 contains 15 residues. The germline V gene has CDR1 ENHRY and CDR2 SYGVKD. In nucleotides, the CDR3 is TGTGCCATCAGTGACGGACTAGCGGGAGGCTACGAGCAGTACGTC. Protein sequence: CAISDGLAGGYEQYV.

The chain employs TRBV7-2 and TRBJ1-1; D gene uncertain. Germline CDR1 and CDR2: SGHTA and FQGNSA. There are 13 residues in the CDR3. The ends were cut back, 6 bases at V and 1 base at J, with 9 bases in the middle. CDR3 protein: CASSEHPNTEAFF. CDR3 coding DNA: TGTGCCAGCAGTGAACATCCGAACACTGAAGCTTTCTTT.

This clonotype showed up just a few times. This chain connects TRBV12-3 or TRBV12-4 to TRBJ1-2, with 7 bases aligning to TRBD1. The ends lost 5 bases at V and 4 bases at J; junction bases unmatched: 7. The CDR3 contains 14 residues. The CDR3 coding sequence is TGTGCCAGCAGTCCCGAGGGACAGATCTATGGCTACACCTTC. Amino acid sequence: CASSPEGQIYGYTF.

For the CDR3, the DNA is TGTGCCAGCAGTTACTTCTCCGGGACAGGGCGAGGGAATGAGCAGTTCTTC. It specifies CASSYFSGTGRGNEQFF. The chain is built from TRBV6-5 and TRBJ2-1; the match to TRBD1 covers 9 bases. The J segment lost 7 bases and the V segment lost 1 base, leaving 11 bases of the junction unmatched. This CDR3 contains 17 residues. From germline, CDR1 is MNHEY and CDR2 SVGAGI.